Listed below are T cell receptor beta chains from one sample, sequenced in a study of cytomegalovirus exposure and HLA in healthy donors. Method: immunoSEQ multiplex PCR; TCRdb's copy keeps in-frame clones and lacks some. The sample yields approximately 150,000 clones, 76% seen once. Sequencing was done on a sample of PBMCs. These TCRs come from a male donor in good health and CMV-seronegative. The CDR3 runs from the conserved cysteine through the conserved F or W. A D gene is named only where the DNA matches it firmly. Size values are once, few and many counts, or a class for expanded clones, and some rows have none.

j_call v_call clone_size d_call cdr3_nt cdr3_aa
TRBJ2-7 TRBV5-6 . . TGTGCCAGCAGCTTGGTTTTCGGTTCCTACGAGCAGTACTTC CASSLVFGSYEQYF
TRBJ1-3 TRBV7-9 . . TGTGCGGGGGGGCCAGCCTCTGGAAACACCATATATTTT CAGGPASGNTIYF
TRBJ2-1 TRBV29-1 . TRBD1 TGCAGCGTCGTAACCCCGGGACAGGGGATGAGGAATGAGCAGTTCTTC CSVVTPGQGMRNEQFF
TRBJ2-3 TRBV6-4 . . TGTGCCAGCGCTACCGGGACTTCCACAGATACGCAGTATTTT CASATGTSTDTQYF
TRBJ1-2 TRBV27 . TRBD1 TGTGCCAGCAGTATGGGACAGGGGAACTATGGCTACACCTTC CASSMGQGNYGYTF
TRBJ2-3 TRBV9 few . TGTGCCAGCAGCGTAGGGACTATACGCACAGATACGCAGTATTTT CASSVGTIRTDTQYF
TRBJ1-2 TRBV6-5 . . TGTGCCAGCAGTTACTCGGAAAGGGGGTACGATGGCTACACCTTC CASSYSERGYDGYTF
TRBJ2-6 TRBV28 . . TGTGCCAGCAGTTTTGGGGGGACTGGGGCCAACGTCCTGACTTTC CASSFGGTGANVLTF
TRBJ2-7 TRBV15 few . TGTGCCACCAGCAGAGATTTTAGCTACGAGCAGTACTTC CATSRDFSYEQYF
TRBJ2-7 TRBV29-1 . TRBD1 TGCAGCGTTGGAAGGTTACAGGGGAACGACGAGCAGTACTTC CSVGRLQGNDEQYF
TRBJ1-2 TRBV15 . . TGTGCCACCAGCAGAGATCGGGCAGGGGAGAACTATGGCTACACCTTC CATSRDRAGENYGYTF
TRBJ2-7 TRBV6-6 few TRBD1 TGTGCCAGCAGTTTTCCGGGACAGGGCACCTACGAGCAGTACTTC CASSFPGQGTYEQYF
TRBJ2-3 TRBV4-3 . TRBD2 TGCGCCAGCAGCCGGAGCCTAGCGGGAGGGACCACAGATACGCAGTATTTT CASSRSLAGGTTDTQYF
TRBJ2-1 TRBV7-3 . . TGTGCCAGCGGTCTAGCGCCTCAAATCGACAATGAGCAGTTCTTC CASGLAPQIDNEQFF
TRBJ2-1 TRBV7-9 once TRBD2 TGTGCCAGCAGCTTAGCGGCTAGCGGGGGGCCAAGTAAGGATGAGCAGTTCTTC CASSLAASGGPSKDEQFF
TRBJ1-3 TRBV28 . TRBD1 TGTGCCAGCAGCGGACAGGGGGCAAGAAACACCATATATTTT CASSGQGARNTIYF
TRBJ2-3 TRBV4-2 . TRBD2 TGTGCCAGCAGCCAAAGACCGGGACTAGCGGGGGGTTCGACAGATACGCAGTATTTT CASSQRPGLAGGSTDTQYF
TRBJ1-5 TRBV30 . . TGTGCCTGGAGTGTAACAGGCACTACGCCCCAGCATTTT CAWSVTGTTPQHF
TRBJ2-6 TRBV4-1 few TRBD2 TGCGCCAGCAGCCAAGATCGAGTAGCGGGGGCCTCTGGGGCCAACGTCCTGACTTTC CASSQDRVAGASGANVLTF
TRBJ2-2 TRBV10-3 . . TGTGCCATCAGTGACGGAGCGGCGAACACCGGGGAGCTGTTTTTT CAISDGAANTGELFF